This entry lists 24 T cell receptor beta chains sequenced from one sample in a study of cytotoxic CD8 clonotypes in ibrutinib-treated CLL. The repertoire was sequenced with immunoSEQ multiplex PCR; TCRdb's copy has only in-frame clones and lacks some. In the table there are about 140,000 clones, 70% to 80% of which are singletons. Sequences were derived from PBMCs, sampled after 12 months of ibrutinib treatment. These receptors came from a human donor with chronic lymphocytic leukemia.

This clone has ten or more counts. The chain has TRBV27 and TRBJ1-5; TRBD1 matches at 8 bases. The CDR3 covers 15 residues. The V and J ends lost 4 bases and 3 bases, in that order; junction bases with no gene match: 5. The germline V gene has CDR1 MNHEY and CDR2 SMNVEV (reference sequence). CDR3 sequence (DNA): TGTGCCAGCAGTTCCGTGGACAGGGACAATCAGCCCCAGCATTTT. Its translation is CASSSVDRDNQPQHF.

V and J are TRBV28 and TRBJ2-6; the D gene could be TRBD1 or TRBD2 (6 bases each). The V gene lost 6 bases and the J gene lost 3 bases, with 9 bases spanning the gap. CDR3 size: 14 residues. The germline V gene encodes CDR1 MDHEN and CDR2 SYDVKM. The CDR3 region has the DNA TGTGCCAGCAGGGGGGGCGGTGGGGCCAACGTCCTGACTTTC. Translated: CASRGGGGANVLTF.

The CDR3 loop reads CASSKARGPAYNEQFF. CDR3 DNA sequence: TGTGCCAGCAGCAAAGCTAGAGGGCCGGCCTACAATGAGCAGTTCTTC. The rearrangement uses TRBV21-1 and TRBJ2-1; the table's D call, TRBD2, was not checked against the DNA. TRBV21-1 is annotated as a pseudogene. There are 16 residues in the CDR3.

The CDR3 bases are TGTGCCTGGAGTAATGGGGCCTACGAGCAGTACTTC. Residues: CAWSNGAYEQYF. V gene TRBV30 combines with J gene TRBJ2-7; D unresolved. Germline V gene sequence: CDR1 GTSNPN, CDR2 SVGIG (reference sequence). The CDR3 runs to 12 residues. V was cut by 2 bases and J by 2 bases, with 7 bases left in between.

The chain uses TRBV4-1 and TRBJ2-5, with TRBD1 identical over 9 bases. Trimming took 2 bases from V and 2 from J; bases not matched to a gene: 6. Germline V gene data show CDR1 as MGHRA and CDR2 as YSYEKL. The CDR3 sequence is 16 residues long. The CDR3 sequence: CASSQTQQGAQETQYF. The CDR3 DNA reads TGCGCCAGCAGCCAAACGCAACAGGGGGCTCAAGAGACCCAGTACTTC.

The rearrangement joins TRBV14 to TRBJ1-1; perhaps TRBD1 as D (5 bases). The length of the CDR3 is 15 residues. The V end lost 4 bases, the J end lost 4 bases, and 16 bases lay between the germline ends. CDR1 and CDR2 from the germline V gene are SGHDN and FVKESK. CDR3 residues: CASSPLAPGGTEAFF. CDR3 in DNA: TGTGCCAGCAGCCCTCTGGCCCCCGGGGGCACTGAAGCTTTCTTT.

In its sample, this clone was seen a few times. The V call is TRBV6-4, the J call TRBJ2-3, with D perhaps assigned TRBD1 or TRBD2 (5 bases each). The germline gives CDR1 MRHNA, CDR2 SNTAGT. The CDR3 loop spans 13 amino acids. Between the trimmed V and J ends, which lost 6 bases and 6 bases, there was a span of 13 bases. The CDR3 nucleotides read TGTGCCAGCAGCCCGGGGCGAGGGGATACGCAGTATTTT. Protein sequence: CASSPGRGDTQYF.

The chain combines TRBV11-1 with TRBJ2-2; D not resolved. The CDR3 covers 16 residues. Per the germline V gene, CDR1 is SGHAT and CDR2 is FQDESV (reference sequence). Trimming removed 7 bases from V and 1 base from J, with 16 bases in between. The CDR3 reads CASTGRGRQNTGELFF. The CDR3 nucleotides are TGTGCCAGCACGGGTAGAGGCAGGCAGAACACCGGGGAGCTGTTTTTT.

This sequence joins TRBV7-2 and TRBJ1-1; 8 bases are a match to TRBD1. CDR1 is SGHTA, CDR2 FQGNSA, per germline. Trimming at V came to 5 bases and at J to 5 bases, leaving 7 bases not matched to a gene. The CDR3 totals 14 residues. The CDR3 region is CASSMGTGGTEAFF. CDR3 DNA: TGTGCCAGCAGCATGGGAACAGGGGGAACTGAAGCTTTCTTT.

The J gene is TRBJ2-7, the V gene TRBV4-2; 11 nucleotides align to TRBD1. The trim removed 0 bases at V and 2 bases at J, leaving 3 bases unmatched. The CDR3 extends over 16 amino acids. Germline CDR1 is LGHNA and CDR2 is YNFKEQ. DNA of the CDR3: TGTGCCAGCAGCCAAGAGAGGGGACAGGGGGCCTACGAGCAGTACTTC. Protein product: CASSQERGQGAYEQYF.

The chain couples TRBV19 to TRBJ2-7; the D is unclear. CDR1 LNHDA and CDR2 SQIVND come from the germline V gene (reference sequence). This CDR3 comprises 13 residues. V lost 5 bases to trimming and J lost 2 bases, with 10 bases between them. In DNA form, the CDR3 reads TGTGCCAGTAGTCTCCTCGTTACCTACGAGCAGTACTTC. It is translated as CASSLLVTYEQYF.

CDR3 coding DNA: TGCAGCGTTGGGGACCAAGAGAATTCACCCCTCCACTTT. This gives the protein CSVGDQENSPLHF. The chain carries TRBV29-1 and TRBJ1-6; D is possibly TRBD1 (5 bases). Trimming cost V 4 bases and J 7 bases, with 11 bases left between them. Germline lookup yields CDR1 SQVTM and CDR2 ANQGSEA. The CDR3 length is 13 residues.

This rearrangement joins TRBV7-2 to TRBJ2-7; the D is unclear. Germline V lookup: CDR1 SGHTA, CDR2 FQGNSA. Trimming removed 5 bases from V and 3 bases from J, with 11 bases in between. CDR3 length equals 13 residues. The DNA of the CDR3 is TGTGCCAGCAGCCCGAGTCGCGGCTACGAGCAGTACTTC. The encoded protein is CASSPSRGYEQYF. Drawing the rest from reference TRBV7-2 and TRBJ2-7, the complete variable domain is GAGVSQSPSNKVTEKGKDVELRCDPISGHTALYWYRQSLGQGLEFLIYFQGNSAPDKSGLPSDRFSAERTGGSVSTLTIQRTQQEDSAVYLCASSPSRGYEQYFGPGTRLTVT.

The chain employs TRBV28 and TRBJ2-7, with 9 bases identical to TRBD2. This CDR3 is built from 16 residues. CDR1 and CDR2 from the germline V gene are MDHEN and SYDVKM. J lost 4 bases, V lost 5 bases, and 12 bases had no gene match. This CDR3 is CASSAPERGVWYEQYF. For the CDR3, the DNA is TGTGCCAGCAGTGCCCCAGAGCGGGGGGTTTGGTACGAGCAGTACTTC.

The rearrangement uses TRBV7-2 and TRBJ1-1; no firm D call. The CDR3 consists of 15 residues. V lost 1 base to trimming and J lost 4 bases, with 13 bases between them. The V gene's germline CDR1 is SGHTA and CDR2 FQGNSA. The CDR3 here is CASSLVGRVSTEAFF. The CDR3 DNA reads TGTGCCAGCAGCTTAGTAGGGCGGGTCTCCACTGAAGCTTTCTTT.

This chain connects TRBV5-1 to TRBJ1-1, with D perhaps matching TRBD1 (6 bases). Trimming took off 4 bases at V and 0 bases at J, with 16 bases between the two ends. The CDR3 has 16 residues. CDR1 SGHRS and CDR2 YFSETQ come from the germline V gene. CDR3 sequence reads: CASSPGQNLMNTEAFF. The DNA of the CDR3 is TGCGCCAGCAGCCCCGGACAGAACTTAATGAACACTGAAGCTTTCTTT.

The chain couples TRBV25-1 to TRBJ2-7; TRBD1 aligns across 9 bases. This CDR3 is built from 14 residues. J gave up 5 bases and V 5 bases, and 7 bases lay outside the gene matches. The germline CDR1 and CDR2 sequences are MGHDK and SYGVNS. CDR3 DNA: TGTGCCAGCAGTACCTACGGGACAGGGAACGAGCAGTACTTC. This sequence encodes CASSTYGTGNEQYF.

This clone was seen a few times. The chain combines TRBV28 with TRBJ2-3; D is possibly TRBD1 (6 bases). Trimming took 6 bases from V and 3 from J, leaving 16 bases between them. The CDR3 is made up of 15 amino acids. Germline assignment: CDR1 MDHEN and CDR2 SYDVKM. In nucleotides, the CDR3 is TGTGCCAGCAGACTACCGGGACAAAAGACAGATACGCAGTATTTT. As protein: CASRLPGQKTDTQYF.

The chain couples TRBV15 to TRBJ2-3; 8 bases match TRBD2. The germline V gene has CDR1 LNHNV and CDR2 YYDKDF (reference sequence). Trimming removed 4 bases from V and 4 bases from J; junction bases left unmatched: 4. The CDR3 contains 14 residues. Here the CDR3 reads CATSNVAGPDTQYF. The CDR3 DNA sequence: TGTGCCACCAGCAACGTAGCGGGGCCAGATACGCAGTATTTT.

J is TRBJ1-1 and V is TRBV9, with 7 positions matching TRBD1. The CDR3 covers 16 residues. Germline CDR1 SGDLS, CDR2 YYNGEE. After removal of 0 bases from V and 0 bases from J, the junction contained 5 bases not matched to a gene. The CDR3, as DNA: TGTGCCAGCAGCGTAGCCAGAGGGGGCATGAACACTGAAGCTTTCTTT. It is translated as CASSVARGGMNTEAFF.

The chain joins TRBV2 to TRBJ1-1; tentative D call: TRBD1 (5 bases). Germline V lookup: CDR1 SNHLY, CDR2 FYNNEI. This CDR3 region has 13 residues. Trimming shortened V by 4 bases and J by 11 bases, and 17 bases separated the two germline ends. CDR3 sequence: CASSGQQGGGAFF. DNA of the CDR3: TGTGCCAGCAGTGGACAGCAGGGTGGAGGGGCTTTCTTT.

The CDR3, as DNA: TGTGCCAGCTCACCACTGAGCGGGCCGCGGGGGGTGCACGAGCAGTACTTC. Protein sequence: CASSPLSGPRGVHEQYF. The chain joins TRBV18 to TRBJ2-7, with 8 bases fitting TRBD2. The germline V gene encodes CDR1 KGHSH and CDR2 LQKENI. V lost 1 base to trimming and J lost 5 bases; unmatched junction nucleotides: 13. This CDR3 has 17 residues. The entire variable domain, with the rest obtained from reference TRBV18 and TRBJ2-7, is as follows: NAGVMQNPRHLVRRRGQEARLRCSPMKGHSHVYWYRQLPEEGLKFMVYLQKENIIDESGMPKERFSAEFPKEGPSILRIQQVVRGDSAAYFCASSPLSGPRGVHEQYFGPGTRLTVT.

This clone showed up just a few times. In nucleotides, the CDR3 is TGCGCCAGCAGCTCGCAGTTGGGAGCTCAGTACTTC. Translation gives CASSSQLGAQYF. The rearrangement joins TRBV5-1 to TRBJ2-7; possibly TRBD2 for D (5 bases). The germline V gene encodes CDR1 SGHRS and CDR2 YFSETQ. This CDR3 comprises 12 residues. Deletions cut 3 bases from V and 10 bases from J, with 14 bases between.

This rearrangement joins TRBV27 to TRBJ2-3, with 9 bases matching TRBD1. The germline gives CDR1 MNHEY, CDR2 SMNVEV (reference sequence). The CDR3 runs to 18 residues. The ends lost 3 bases at V and 4 bases at J; junction bases unmatched: 14. The CDR3 coding sequence is TGTGCCAGCAGTTTTATCGGACAGGGGCTTTCGGTAGCAGATACGCAGTATTTT. Protein product: CASSFIGQGLSVADTQYF.